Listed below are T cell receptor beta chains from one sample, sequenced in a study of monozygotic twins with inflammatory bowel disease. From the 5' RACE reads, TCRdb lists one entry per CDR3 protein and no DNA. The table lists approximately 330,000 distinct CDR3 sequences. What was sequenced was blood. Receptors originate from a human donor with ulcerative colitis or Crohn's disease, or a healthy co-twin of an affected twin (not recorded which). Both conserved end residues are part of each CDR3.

CASSQSGFSYEQYF	TRBV3-1	TRBJ2-7
CASSLNDNEQFF	TRBV6-6	TRBJ2-1
CASSPGGGMQFF	TRBV5-1	TRBJ2-1
CSAWDSDYGYTF	TRBV20-1	TRBJ1-2
CASYRERGTEAFF	TRBV21-1	TRBJ1-1
CASSQSQGLPYEQYF	TRBV4-2	TRBJ2-7
CAIKEGSSYEQYF	TRBV10-3	TRBJ2-7
CASSSLAGLIMTNTEAFF	TRBV12-3/TRBV12-4	TRBJ1-1
CASSLTAAVQETQYF	TRBV6-1	TRBJ2-5
CASSGQGFDTQYF	TRBV2	TRBJ2-3
CASSYWGGSYEQYF	TRBV6-5	TRBJ2-7
CASSVRAGGGTGELYF	TRBV2	TRBJ2-2
CASSQDIIAGNEQFF	TRBV3-1	TRBJ2-1